This T cell receptor (beta chain) was identified in a study of OX40 agonist ivuxolimab in advanced cancers. Study as a whole: Under the entry rules, prior anti-PD-1, anti-PD-L1 or anti-CTLA-4 therapy was allowed, and about 40% had some. Study-wide points: Expansion of clones was among the lowest in partial responders at 0.1-3.0 mg/kg. At 0.1 to 3.0 mg/kg, CD4+ and CD8+ blood T cells expanded clonally by week 6.

About this clone itself: As yet, its antigen is unknown.

Sequencing was performed with immunoSEQ multiplex PCR; in TCRdb, only in-frame clones are kept and a portion is missing. This sample has approximately 130,000 clones, with roughly 91% found just once. This CDR3 has 15 residues. The V end lost 4 bases, the J end lost 4 bases, and 18 bases lay between the germline ends. In germline, CDR1 is SGHRS, CDR2 YFSETQ. Patients had blood sampled at baseline and again on cycle 4 day 1 and cycle 7 day 1. This clonotype originated in an adult with an advanced solid tumor such as melanoma, head and neck, liver or kidney cancer. This sample comprised CD4+ or CD8+ T cells sorted from blood, obtained in a trial of the OX40 agonist ivuxolimab. This chain connects TRBV5-1 to TRBJ2-7, with D hard to call. CDR3 residues: CASSPSTLRVYEQYF. CDR3 sequence (DNA): TGCGCCAGCAGCCCGTCGACCCTAAGGGTTTACGAGCAGTACTTC. Filled out from reference TRBV5-1 and TRBJ2-7, the complete variable domain reads KAGVTQTPRYLIKTRGQQVTLSCSPISGHRSVSWYQQTPGQGLQFLFEYFSETQRNKGNFPGRFSGRQFSNSRSEMNVSTLELGDSALYLCASSPSTLRVYEQYFGPGTRLTVT.